Below are 20 T cell receptor beta chains sequenced from a single sample in a study of CD8 T cells in ankylosing spondylitis (dated 2017 in TCRdb). Receptors were amplified or captured by 5' RACE. TCRdb names Illumina HiSeq 2500 as the instrument used. TCRdb reprocessing: public reads trimmed at Q25 with fastp, clones called with MiXCR, in-frame beta chains kept. A single entry per CDR3 protein holds the most common genes and DNA from its merged rows. In all, the sample holds about 33,000 distinct CDR3 sequences, and roughly 13% of those were seen once. The ten largest clones take up less than 40% of the sample. What was sequenced was synovial fluid, either unsorted or a sorted T cell fraction (not recorded which). The receptors stem from a male donor with ankylosing spondylitis.

This clonotype was counted between two and nine times. The V call is TRBV20-1, the J call TRBJ1-2; unclear D gene. The germline V and J ends were trimmed by 8 bases and 2 bases, with 12 bases remaining between them. The CDR3 consists of 12 residues. CDR1 and CDR2 (germline): DFQATT, SNEGSKA (reference sequence). CDR3 DNA: TGCAGTCCTTTTAGGGCCAACTATGGCTACACCTTC. Its translation is CSPFRANYGYTF.

This clonotype was seen only once. Sequence at one end of the junction differs from germline and may be a read error. This chain uses TRBV20-1 with TRBJ2-7; possibly TRBD1 or TRBD2 for D (5 bases each). Germline CDR1 DFQATT, CDR2 SNEGSKA (reference sequence). This CDR3 comprises 15 residues. The CDR3 nucleotides are TGCAGTGCTGGAGACCGGGACGCGGCCTTCTACGAGCAGTACTTC. Its protein is CSAGDRDAAFYEQYF.

This clonotype was picked up many times. J is TRBJ2-5 and V is TRBV7-8; TRBD1 or TRBD2 may be the D gene (5 bases each). Germline-derived CDR1 and CDR2 are SGHVS and FQNEAQ. Trimming took 6 bases from V and 5 from J, leaving 13 bases between them. The CDR3 length is 13 residues. The CDR3 protein is CASSWGPGETQYF. The CDR3 DNA is TGTGCCAGCAGTTGGGGACCGGGGGAGACCCAGTACTTC.

The rearrangement links TRBV27 to TRBJ1-1, with 8 bases lining up with TRBD1. After removal of 3 bases from V and 11 bases from J, the junction contained 11 bases not matched to a gene. Germline V lookup: CDR1 MNHEY, CDR2 SMNVEV (reference sequence). The CDR3 has 14 amino acids. CDR3 nucleotide sequence: TGTGCCAGCAGTTTTTCCCCACGGACAGGGTCGGCTTTCTTT. This gives the protein CASSFSPRTGSAFF.

The chain uses TRBV24-1 and TRBJ2-3, with a possible D match to TRBD2 (6 bases). Germline-derived CDR1 and CDR2 are KGHDR and SFDVKD. The CDR3 loop spans 13 amino acids. Trimming pared 7 bases from V and 1 base from J, leaving 8 bases between. CDR3 region: CATRASGTDTQYF. The DNA of the CDR3 is TGTGCCACCAGGGCTAGCGGCACAGATACGCAGTATTTT.

This clonotype was found once. The J gene is TRBJ2-7, the V gene TRBV7-9; 8 bases match TRBD2. With V trimmed by 5 bases and J by 3 bases, 9 bases remained unmatched. Germline V gene sequence: CDR1 SEHNR, CDR2 FQNEAQ (reference sequence). This CDR3 spans 15 amino acids. In DNA, the CDR3 is TGTGCCAGCAGCCACCCAGCGGGAGTCGGCTACGAGCAGTACTTC. This codes for CASSHPAGVGYEQYF.

This clonotype was found a few times. V usage is TRBV7-2 and J usage is TRBJ2-5; TRBD2 matches at 7 bases. Trimming cost V 1 base and J 0 bases; bases outside gene matches: 2. The CDR3 length is 15 residues. Germline-derived CDR1 and CDR2 are SGHTA and FQGNSA. CDR3 DNA: TGTGCCAGCAGCTTAGGGGACTACAACCAAGAGACCCAGTACTTC. Its protein product is CASSLGDYNQETQYF.

This clonotype appeared many times. The rearrangement links TRBV20-1 to TRBJ2-7; TRBD2 might be the D (6 bases). V was shortened by 0 bases and J by 4 bases, with 10 bases between the two germline ends. The CDR3 contains 13 residues. Germline V gene sequence: CDR1 DFQATT, CDR2 SNEGSKA (reference sequence). The CDR3 coding sequence is TGCAGTGCTAGAGATTCCCGGGAGTACGAGCAGTACTTC. Translated, it gives CSARDSREYEQYF.

This clonotype was seen a handful of times. The rearrangement links TRBV29-1 to TRBJ1-2; 7 nucleotides line up with TRBD1. In germline, CDR1 is SQVTM, CDR2 ANQGSEA. Trimming removed 7 bases from V and 3 bases from J; junction bases left unmatched: 5. The CDR3 has 12 amino acids. The CDR3 coding sequence is TGCAGCGGGCAGACAGGGTACTATGGCTACACCTTC. This encodes CSGQTGYYGYTF.

This clonotype was found a few times. The rearrangement joins TRBV6-2 or TRBV6-3 to TRBJ2-7; D unclear. There are 13 residues in the CDR3. Trimming took off 3 bases at V and 6 bases at J, with 12 bases between the two ends. The V gene's germline CDR1 is MNHEY and CDR2 SVGEGT. The CDR3 spells CASSYQEASEQYF. The CDR3 DNA follows: TGTGCCAGCAGTTATCAAGAGGCCTCCGAGCAGTACTTC.

This clonotype was picked up many times. The genes are TRBV20-1 and TRBJ2-7, with TRBD1 identical over 8 bases. V lost 3 bases, J lost 6 bases, and 13 bases stayed unmatched. The germline V gene has CDR1 DFQATT and CDR2 SNEGSKA (reference sequence). This CDR3 spans 15 amino acids. This CDR3 reads CSARGSTGDALEQYF. In DNA form, the CDR3 reads TGCAGTGCTAGGGGGTCGACAGGGGATGCCCTCGAGCAGTACTTC.

This clonotype appeared many times. The J gene is TRBJ2-7, the V gene TRBV6-2 or TRBV6-3; a possible D gene is TRBD1 (6 bases). V was shortened by 5 bases and J by 2 bases, with 31 bases between the two germline ends. The CDR3 sequence is 20 residues long. Per the germline V gene, CDR1 is MNHEY and CDR2 is SVGEGT. The CDR3 protein is CASSHPAQRHRELFTYEQYF. CDR3 nucleotide sequence: TGTGCCAGCAGTCACCCCGCGCAAAGACACAGGGAACTCTTCACCTACGAGCAGTACTTC.

The chain joins TRBV2 to TRBJ1-5; D not resolved. The germline V gene encodes CDR1 SNHLY and CDR2 FYNNEI. The CDR3 is made up of 14 amino acids. V shed 3 bases and J shed 1 base, with 7 bases lying between them. The CDR3 here is CASSDVWSNQPQHF. The CDR3 DNA reads as TGTGCCAGCAGTGATGTCTGGAGCAATCAGCCCCAGCATTTT.

This clonotype occurred a few times. Here the CDR3 reads CASGGPQAFF. The CDR3 coding sequence is TGTGCTAGTGGTGGACCTCAGGCTTTCTTT. V and J are TRBV12-5 and TRBJ1-1; the D is unclear. V was clipped by 5 bases and J by 11 bases, with 9 bases between them. CDR1 is LGHNT and CDR2 is FRNRAP in the germline V gene. CDR3 length: 10 residues. Full variable domain (remainder filled in from reference TRBV12-5 and TRBJ1-1): DARVTQTPRHKVTEMGQEVTMRCQPILGHNTVFWYRQTMMQGLELLAYFRNRAPLDDSGMPKDRFSAEMPDATLATLKIQPSEPRDSAVYFCASGGPQAFFGQGTRLTVV.

The genes are TRBV24-1 and TRBJ2-7; 9 bases are a match to TRBD1. The CDR3 totals 15 residues. Germline trimming cut 3 bases from V and 2 bases from J; bases unmatched to any gene: 4. CDR1 KGHDR and CDR2 SFDVKD come from the germline V gene. The CDR3 nucleotides are TGTGCCACCAGTGATGGGACAGGGACACCCTACGAGCAGTACTTC. Amino acids: CATSDGTGTPYEQYF.

This clonotype was found many times. The V and J genes are TRBV18 and TRBJ2-7, with a tentative D call TRBD2 (5 bases). The CDR3 is 16 amino acids. Between the trimmed V and J ends, which lost 1 base and 3 bases, there was a span of 16 bases. The V gene's germline CDR1 is KGHSH and CDR2 LQKENI. CDR3: CASSPQVVAPDYEQYF. The CDR3 bases are TGTGCCAGCTCACCACAAGTGGTAGCGCCCGACTACGAGCAGTACTTC.

Comments on this clonotype: The junction and the germline gene differ at one end; a read error may be behind it. The chain links TRBV4-1 to TRBJ2-1; perhaps D is TRBD1 or TRBD2 (5 bases each). This CDR3 comprises 13 residues. Germline V gene lookup returns CDR1 MGHRA and CDR2 YSYEKL. The CDR3 here is CASSQEGMHGAIF. CDR3 sequence (DNA): TGCGCCAGCAGCCAGGAAGGGATGCACGGGGCGATCTTC.

The chain is built from TRBV18 and TRBJ2-5, with TRBD2 matching over 8 bases. The V and J ends lost 2 bases and 5 bases, in that order; junction bases with no gene match: 4. Germline V gene lookup returns CDR1 KGHSH and CDR2 LQKENI. The CDR3 has 14 residues. The DNA for the CDR3 is TGTGCCAGCTCACCATTCCAGCGGGAGGAGACCCAGTACTTC. Its protein product is CASSPFQREETQYF.

V is TRBV2 and J is TRBJ2-1; 7 bases agree with TRBD2. Per germline, CDR1 SNHLY and CDR2 FYNNEI. The CDR3 covers 11 residues. With V trimmed by 8 bases and J by 9 bases, 4 bases remained unmatched. The CDR3 loop reads CASQTSLEQFF. The CDR3, as DNA: TGTGCCAGCCAGACTAGCCTTGAGCAGTTCTTC.

This clonotype showed up just a few times. This chain connects TRBV28 to TRBJ2-7; D unclear. This CDR3 has 12 residues. The germline V and J ends were trimmed by 3 bases and 4 bases, with 7 bases remaining between them. Germline V gives CDR1 MDHEN, CDR2 SYDVKM. CDR3 protein: CASSFARYEQYF. In DNA form, the CDR3 reads TGTGCCAGCAGTTTCGCTAGGTACGAGCAGTACTTC. Full variable domain (outside the CDR3, taken from reference TRBV28 and TRBJ2-7): DVKVTQSSRYLVKRTGEKVFLECVQDMDHENMFWYRQDPGLGLRLIYFSYDVKMKEKGDIPEGYSVSREKKERFSLILESASTNQTSMYLCASSFARYEQYFGPGTRLTVT.